This TCR beta chain was sequenced in a study of early T cells in non-severe SARS-CoV-2 infection. In the study overall: Chains were not paired, and sequencing was done on bulk RNA from unsorted whole blood.

Findings of the study overall: The study's VDJdb matching favored anti-spike CD8 responses and missed private and CD4 specificities.

Attachment of unique molecular identifiers to individual cDNA molecules was performed. MiXCR, run by TCRdb on the 5' RACE reads, gives a single entry per CDR3 protein. The repertoire has around 72,000 distinct CDR3 sequences, around 10% of them found once; the top ten carry about 8.3%. The CDR3 contains 16 residues. The junction had 7 bases not matched to a gene; V was cut back by 8 bases and J by 0 bases. Germline V gene data show CDR1 as SNHLY and CDR2 as FYNNEI. To note about this clonotype: The antigen is unknown.

The source was whole blood, collected at baseline. The TCR was taken from an adult who was a healthcare worker with PCR-confirmed SARS-CoV-2 infection or an uninfected control (not recorded which). This chain uses TRBV2 with TRBJ2-1, with 10 nucleotides matching TRBD2. Here the CDR3 reads CASGLADTSSYNEQFF. As DNA, the CDR3 is TGTGCCAGCGGACTAGCGGACACTTCCTCCTACAATGAGCAGTTCTTC.